These T cell receptor beta chains were read from a single sample in a study of T cell repertoires in aging, cancer and after chemotherapy. TCRdb reprocessed the multiplex PCR reads with MiXCR, giving one entry per CDR3 protein. The sample has several thousand distinct CDR3 sequences; 45% are singletons. Sequenced: blood. The receptors stem from a human donor with a solid tumor. The CDR3 runs from the conserved cysteine through the conserved F or W. D genes are given only for firm matches. Part of the rows lack a size; the others show once, few, many or a class for expanded clones.

J gene,CDR3 length,D gene,V gene,clone size,CDR3 DNA,CDR3 protein
TRBJ2-5,14,.,TRBV14,.,TGTGCCAGCAGCCGGGGAGGAGGGGGAGAGACCCAGTACTTC,CASSRGGGGETQYF
TRBJ1-5,14,.,TRBV6-5,.,TGTGCCAGCAGTTACCCAGGGGTGGGTCAGCCCCAGCATTTT,CASSYPGVGQPQHF
TRBJ2-5,14,TRBD1,TRBV6-2/TRBV6-3,.,TGTGCCAGCCAACAACAGGGGCACCAAGAGACCCAGTACTTC,CASQQQGHQETQYF
TRBJ2-5,15,.,TRBV19,.,TGTGCCAGTAGATATCAGGGTTTCTCTCAAGAGACCCAGTACTTC,CASRYQGFSQETQYF
TRBJ2-2,13,.,TRBV25-1,.,TGTGCCAGCAGCCTGTCCGGGACCGGGGAGCTGTTTTTT,CASSLSGTGELFF
TRBJ2-1,14,TRBD2,TRBV7-2,.,TGTGCCAGCACCCTGGGACTAGCGGGAGTTGAGCAGTTCTTC,CASTLGLAGVEQFF
TRBJ1-1,16,TRBD1,TRBV18,few,TGTGCCAGCTCACCTGGACAGGCCCTTTTTACTAATGAAGCTTTCTTT,CASSPGQALFTNEAFF
TRBJ2-3,14,.,TRBV29-1,few,TGCAGCGTTGAAGGTACCGTGGGCACAGATACGCAGTATTTT,CSVEGTVGTDTQYF
TRBJ1-6,13,.,TRBV11-2,few,TGTGCCAGCACCCGAGTGGTAGGCTCACCCCTCCACTTT,CASTRVVGSPLHF
TRBJ1-6,16,TRBD1,TRBV6-1,.,TGTGCCAGCAGCCCAGTACCGGGACAGGGGAGTTCACCCCTCCACTTT,CASSPVPGQGSSPLHF
TRBJ1-5,16,.,TRBV20-1,.,TGCAGTGCTAATGGGCCAGGGCCATATAGCAATCAGCCCCAGCATTTT,CSANGPGPYSNQPQHF
TRBJ2-3,15,TRBD1,TRBV6-2/TRBV6-3,.,TGTGCCAGCATCGATCGGGCAGGGGGAGCGGATACGCAGTATTTT,CASIDRAGGADTQYF
TRBJ2-1,11,.,TRBV7-9,.,TGTGCCAGCAGCTTACCCCAAGTGCAGTTCTTC,CASSLPQVQFF
TRBJ2-5,13,.,TRBV19,.,TGTGCCAGTAGTATTACGGGCGGCGAGACCCAGTACTTC,CASSITGGETQYF
TRBJ1-1,14,.,TRBV21-1,.,TGTGCCAGCAGCGGGCCAACCGAAAACACTGAAGCTTTCTTT,CASSGPTENTEAFF
TRBJ2-5,14,.,TRBV30,.,TGTGCCTGGAGTGGCAGATTTGTAGGAGAGACCCAGTACTTC,CAWSGRFVGETQYF
TRBJ1-5,12,.,TRBV29-1,.,TGCAGCGTCCGGACCGCCAATCAGCCCCAGCATTTT,CSVRTANQPQHF
TRBJ2-3,14,.,TRBV29-1,.,TGCAGCGTCGAGATGAGCGGGAGCACAGATACGCAGTATTTT,CSVEMSGSTDTQYF
TRBJ1-3,15,.,TRBV30,.,TGTGCCTGGAACCCGATGGGGGTACGGGGAAACACCATATATTTT,CAWNPMGVRGNTIYF
TRBJ2-7,13,.,TRBV30,.,TGTGCCTGGAGCAACAGGGTGGGGTACGAGCAGTACTTC,CAWSNRVGYEQYF
TRBJ2-7,16,TRBD1,TRBV27,.,TGTGCCAGCAGAGAGATCGGGACAGGGAACACCTACGAGCAGTACTTC,CASREIGTGNTYEQYF
TRBJ2-7,14,.,TRBV6-5,few,TGTGCCAGCAGTTACGGCAGGGGACCAAGTGAGCAGTACTTC,CASSYGRGPSEQYF
TRBJ2-2,16,TRBD2,TRBV10-3,few,TGTGCCATCAGTGAGTCTAGCGGGAGGGCGTTCGGGGAGCTGTTTTTT,CAISESSGRAFGELFF
TRBJ2-7,14,.,TRBV6-6,few,TGTGCCAGCAGTACGCAACAGGTAACCTACGAGCAGTACTTC,CASSTQQVTYEQYF
TRBJ1-6,14,TRBD1,TRBV5-6,few,TGTGCCAGCAGCTTCCGGGACAGGGCTTCACCCCTCCACTTT,CASSFRDRASPLHF
TRBJ2-3,16,TRBD1,TRBV6-5,few,TGTGCCAGCAGTTCCTACAGGGGTGCTAGCACAGATACGCAGTATTTT,CASSSYRGASTDTQYF
TRBJ2-3,15,TRBD2,TRBV29-1,.,TGCAGCGTTGTGGCTAGCGGGCCGAGCACAGATACGCAGTATTTT,CSVVASGPSTDTQYF
TRBJ1-2,14,.,TRBV6-1,few,TGTGCCAGCAGACCCAGACAGAACCACGAAGGCTACACCTTC,CASRPRQNHEGYTF
TRBJ1-1,11,.,TRBV6-5,.,TGTGCCAGCAGTAGATACACTGAAGCTTTCTTT,CASSRYTEAFF
TRBJ1-1,14,TRBD1,TRBV5-4,.,TGTGCCAGCAGCATGGCCGGGACAGGGGCCGGAGCTTTCTTT,CASSMAGTGAGAFF
TRBJ1-3,14,.,TRBV5-6,few,TGTGCCCCCCGGGGGTGGGGGTCCGGAAACACCATATATTTT,CAPRGWGSGNTIYF
TRBJ2-3,15,.,TRBV7-2,.,TGTGCCAGCAGTCGAGCATCGAGAGGCACAGATACGCAGTATTTT,CASSRASRGTDTQYF
TRBJ1-6,13,.,TRBV20-1,few,TGCAGTGCTACGGGGCAGGGAAGGTCACCCCTCCACTTT,CSATGQGRSPLHF
TRBJ1-1,16,.,TRBV28,.,TGTGCCAGCAGCCCCCATGGACAGACTTTGAACACTGAAGCTTTCTTT,CASSPHGQTLNTEAFF
TRBJ2-7,15,TRBD2,TRBV19,few,TGTGCCAGTAGTATACAAGGGACTAGCGGCTACGAGCAGTACTTC,CASSIQGTSGYEQYF
TRBJ2-2,12,.,TRBV20-1,.,TGCAGTGCTCTTAGTGATAACGGGGAGCTGTTTTTT,CSALSDNGELFF
TRBJ1-3,16,.,TRBV7-2,.,TGTGCCAGCAGCTTAGATACCCTCCTCGCTGGAAACACCATATATTTT,CASSLDTLLAGNTIYF